The rows below give T cell receptor beta chains drawn from one sample of a study of blood T cell repertoires in COVID-19. Produced via immunoSEQ multiplex PCR; TCRdb's table is partial and in-frame only. The table has about 29,000 clones, 85% to 90% seen once. Sequenced input: peripheral blood. These receptors were obtained from a man older than 75 with acute or convalescent COVID-19. The CDR3 runs from the conserved cysteine through the conserved F or W. The size entry is marked missing in some rows and otherwise reads once, few, many or a size class.

CASSFRGRATEQFF,TRBJ2-1,-,TRBV5-8
CSARESYGYTF,TRBJ1-2,-,TRBV20-1
CASSLRGLNEKLFF,TRBJ1-4,-,TRBV27
CATGTSGGRVGYEQYF,TRBJ2-7,-,TRBV10-3
CASSFGVRVGEKLFF,TRBJ1-4,-,TRBV28
CASSLGQGAEPQHF,TRBJ1-5,-,TRBV5-1
CASSWEGGYAYEQYF,TRBJ2-7,-,TRBV6-5
CASSEGLAQETQYF,TRBJ2-5,-,TRBV5-1
CSAKRVGDYEQYF,TRBJ2-7,-,TRBV29-1
CAWSDGWGGNSPLHF,TRBJ1-6,-,TRBV30
CATSLDRGGSYEQYF,TRBJ2-7,-,TRBV5-1
CASSYRLATNTGELFF,TRBJ2-2,-,TRBV5-1
CASIGGQGFGEQYF,TRBJ2-7,-,TRBV6-6
CASSPRDRVYEQYF,TRBJ2-7,-,TRBV7-9
CASSPRGAGGNTGELFF,TRBJ2-2,-,TRBV18
CAISGGLAGAYGEQFF,TRBJ2-1,-,TRBV10-3
CASSTGSDFQETQYF,TRBJ2-5,-,TRBV6-5
CASSVRSPGLAGYNEQFF,TRBJ2-1,-,TRBV9
CASSYSSGGATGELFF,TRBJ2-2,-,TRBV5-1
CASSLGTGGLHEQYF,TRBJ2-7,-,TRBV7-8
CASSTLGGGTTGSNQPQHF,TRBJ1-5,few,TRBV18
CASRSQGAYNSPLHF,TRBJ1-6,-,TRBV6-5
CASSPGTGVHYGYTF,TRBJ1-2,-,TRBV18
CASSARTGDGYTF,TRBJ1-2,-,TRBV5-1
CASSREARETQYF,TRBJ2-5,-,TRBV5-4
CAYSRGVGSYEQYF,TRBJ2-7,-,TRBV30
CASSSLTGSPLHF,TRBJ1-6,few,TRBV11-3
CAWNPDSHNEQFF,TRBJ2-1,-,TRBV30
CAISESSGGRGNTEAFF,TRBJ1-1,-,TRBV10-3